The next 5 T cell receptor beta chains were all read from a single sample in a study of shared clonotypes between healthy human individuals. Some clones are missing from TCRdb's copy, which holds only in-frame ones; the method was immunoSEQ multiplex PCR. The table lists about 1.4 million clones, about 96% of them singletons. The sequenced sample was naive CD4+ T cells sorted from blood. Subset reported: CD45RA+ positively selected. Receptors were obtained from a man between 25 and 39 years old in good health.

This clone was counted a single time. Other DNA sequences of this sample code for an identical CDR3. This chain links TRBV11-2 with TRBJ2-4; D is unclear. CDR1 is SGHAT and CDR2 is FQNNGV in the germline V gene. The CDR3 spans 13 residues. V lost 6 bases to trimming and J lost 0 bases, with 6 bases between them. The CDR3 sequence: CASRRLAKNIQYF. CDR3 in DNA: TGTGCCAGCAGGAGATTAGCCAAAAACATTCAGTACTTC.

Concerning this clone itself: The sample carries other DNA sequences with the same CDR3. This sequence joins TRBV19 and TRBJ2-2, with D maybe TRBD1 (6 bases). V was trimmed by 3 bases and J by 2 bases, leaving 7 bases between them. CDR1 and CDR2 from the germline V gene are LNHDA and SQIVND (reference sequence). CDR3 length equals 14 residues. CDR3 nucleotides: TGTGCCAGTAGTATCAGGGGCAACACCGGGGAGCTGTTTTTT. This encodes CASSIRGNTGELFF.

The genes are TRBV29-1 and TRBJ2-7; 9 nucleotides agree with TRBD2. This CDR3 is 13 amino acids long. Germline CDR1 reads SQVTM; CDR2 reads ANQGSEA. The ends lost 6 bases at V and 3 bases at J; junction bases unmatched: 6. The CDR3 region is CSVVWREGYEQYF. The CDR3 region has the DNA TGCAGCGTAGTCTGGCGGGAGGGCTACGAGCAGTACTTC.

The rearrangement links TRBV28 to TRBJ1-5; no definite D call. The CDR3 has 14 residues. Trimming took 3 bases from V and 5 from J, leaving 11 bases between them. CDR1 and CDR2 (germline): MDHEN, SYDVKM. This chain's CDR3 is CASSLVGGDQPQHF. The CDR3 region has the DNA TGTGCCAGCAGTTTGGTGGGTGGGGATCAGCCCCAGCATTTT.

The rearrangement links TRBV5-5 to TRBJ1-5, with 10 bases identical to TRBD1. The J segment lost 2 bases and the V segment lost 3 bases, leaving 5 bases of the junction unmatched. The V gene's germline CDR1 is SGHKS and CDR2 YYEKEE (reference sequence). The CDR3 has 16 amino acids. The CDR3 spells CASSSRQGAGNQPQHF. Here the CDR3 DNA reads TGTGCCAGCAGCTCTAGACAGGGGGCAGGCAATCAGCCCCAGCATTTT.